These 24 T cell receptor beta chains were all obtained from the same sample, sequenced in a study of T cell changes during pregnancy in multiple sclerosis. Using immunoSEQ multiplex PCR, the repertoire was profiled, and TCRdb retains in-frame clones only, with some absent. This sample yields approximately 42,000 clones, of which around four fifths are seen a single time; around 0.7% belongs to the top ten. Sequenced material: CD4+ T cells from peripheral blood mononuclear cells, taken before pregnancy. These receptors originate from a female donor with multiple sclerosis, enrolled in a pregnancy study.

CDR3 residues: CASRSGGTGELFF. CDR3 in DNA: TGTGCCAGCAGATCAGGGGGCACCGGGGAGCTGTTTTTT. The chain has TRBV6-4 and TRBJ2-2; 7 nucleotides match TRBD1. The junction had 2 bases not matched to a gene; V was cut back by 6 bases and J by 4 bases. Germline V gene data show CDR1 as MRHNA and CDR2 as SNTAGT. This CDR3 spans 13 amino acids.

This chain joins TRBV2 and TRBJ1-2; the D gene is possibly TRBD1 (5 bases). The CDR3 is made up of 14 amino acids. CDR1 is SNHLY, CDR2 FYNNEI, per germline. V shed 6 bases and J shed 8 bases, with 19 bases lying between them. CDR3 coding DNA: TGTGCCAGCAGGGGGCTAGTCCGAGATCGGGGCTACACCTTC. This encodes CASRGLVRDRGYTF.

V is TRBV5-1 and J is TRBJ2-7, with 7 bases that match TRBD1. This CDR3 region has 16 residues. J gave up 6 bases and V 0 bases, and 12 bases lay outside the gene matches. CDR1 and CDR2 from the germline V gene are SGHRS and YFSETQ. CDR3 loop: CASSLVVETGNFEQYF. As DNA, the CDR3 is TGCGCCAGCAGCTTGGTCGTTGAGACAGGGAATTTCGAGCAGTACTTC. Complete variable domain (other parts from reference TRBV5-1 and TRBJ2-7): KAGVTQTPRYLIKTRGQQVTLSCSPISGHRSVSWYQQTPGQGLQFLFEYFSETQRNKGNFPGRFSGRQFSNSRSEMNVSTLELGDSALYLCASSLVVETGNFEQYFGPGTRLTVT.

This rearrangement joins TRBV6-1 to TRBJ1-3; 9 bases are shared with TRBD1. The CDR3 runs to 14 residues. CDR1 is MNHNS, CDR2 SASEGT, per germline. V shed 9 bases, J shed 3 bases, and the junction held 6 bases outside the gene matches. The CDR3: CASLGQGYGNTIYF. The CDR3 DNA is TGTGCCAGTTTGGGACAGGGTTATGGAAACACCATATATTTT.

This chain connects TRBV9 to TRBJ2-7; possibly TRBD2 for D (5 bases). The germline V and J ends were trimmed by 0 bases and 6 bases, with 13 bases remaining between them. CDR1 is SGDLS and CDR2 is YYNGEE in the germline V gene. CDR3 length equals 14 residues. CDR3 amino acids: CASSVVISGGEQYF. The CDR3, as DNA: TGTGCCAGCAGCGTAGTCATAAGCGGAGGCGAGCAGTACTTC.

This clone was seen once. The V gene is TRBV7-8, the J gene TRBJ1-3; 7 nucleotides match TRBD1. CDR3 size: 18 residues. V lost 0 bases and J lost 1; bases outside the gene matches: 9. The germline CDR1 and CDR2 sequences are SGHVS and FQNEAQ. CDR3 amino acids: CASSLALRQGGSGNTIYF. The CDR3 DNA reads TGTGCCAGCAGCTTAGCGCTAAGACAGGGTGGGTCTGGAAACACCATATATTTT.

V gene TRBV5-1 combines with J gene TRBJ2-7, with 7 positions matching TRBD2. The CDR3 spans 16 residues. The V gene's germline CDR1 is SGHRS and CDR2 YFSETQ. After removal of 0 bases from V and 4 bases from J, the junction contained 10 bases not matched to a gene. The CDR3 here is CASSLGFGAGTYEQYF. Here the CDR3 DNA reads TGCGCCAGCAGCTTGGGGTTTGGAGCGGGAACATACGAGCAGTACTTC.

The chain carries TRBV19 and TRBJ1-1; 7 nucleotides line up with TRBD1. The ends lost 5 bases at V and 5 bases at J; junction bases unmatched: 8. Germline loops: CDR1 LNHDA, CDR2 SQIVND (reference sequence). The CDR3 sequence is 14 residues long. In DNA, the CDR3 is TGTGCCAGTAGTTCGGACAGGTTGGAAACTGAAGCTTTCTTT. Translation: CASSSDRLETEAFF. Full variable domain (missing parts from reference TRBV19 and TRBJ1-1): DGGITQSPKYLFRKEGQNVTLSCEQNLNHDAMYWYRQDPGQGLRLIYYSQIVNDFQKGDIAEGYSVSREKKESFPLTVTSAQKNPTAFYLCASSSDRLETEAFFGQGTRLTVV.

The genes are TRBV6-1 and TRBJ2-2; a weak D match, TRBD2 (6 bases). The ends were cut back, 4 bases at V and 5 bases at J, with 11 bases in the middle. Germline loops: CDR1 MNHNS, CDR2 SASEGT. This CDR3 region has 14 residues. CDR3 residues: CASSVGRGTGELFF. For the CDR3, the DNA is TGTGCCAGCAGTGTTGGCCGGGGGACCGGGGAGCTGTTTTTT.

The genes are TRBV30 and TRBJ2-3, with 8 bases matching TRBD2. J was trimmed by 4 bases and V by 4 bases; bases with no gene match: 13. The CDR3 consists of 16 residues. CDR1 and CDR2 (germline): GTSNPN, SVGIG (reference sequence). The CDR3 here is CAWTPRAGGRADTQYF. Written as DNA, the CDR3 is TGTGCCTGGACGCCTAGGGCGGGAGGAAGAGCAGATACGCAGTATTTT.

The chain recombines TRBV4-2 with TRBJ2-3, with a weak D call TRBD2 (6 bases). In germline, CDR1 is LGHNA, CDR2 YNFKEQ. Trimming cost V 1 base and J 2 bases, with 13 bases left between them. CDR3 length equals 16 residues. This CDR3 is CASSQGTSSATDTQYF. In DNA form, the CDR3 reads TGTGCCAGCAGCCAAGGAACTAGCTCCGCCACAGATACGCAGTATTTT.

This clone was seen many times. The chain employs TRBV7-2 and TRBJ1-4, with TRBD1 matching over 8 bases. Trimming cost V 5 bases and J 10 bases; bases outside gene matches: 12. The germline CDR1 and CDR2 sequences are SGHTA and FQGNSA. The CDR3 contains 15 residues. CDR3 sequence: CASSAPDRARVKLFF. Written as DNA, the CDR3 is TGTGCCAGCAGCGCTCCGGACAGGGCCAGGGTAAAACTGTTTTTT.

The V call is TRBV5-1, the J call TRBJ2-5, with D possibly TRBD1 on 5 matching bases. Trimming stripped 0 bases from V and 4 bases from J, with 10 bases between. The CDR3 is 14 amino acids. Germline values: CDR1 SGHRS, CDR2 YFSETQ. The CDR3 spells CASSLAQGSETQYF. CDR3 nucleotide sequence: TGCGCCAGCAGCTTGGCTCAGGGTTCAGAGACCCAGTACTTC.

The table lists this clone with a count of one. The rearrangement joins TRBV28 to TRBJ1-1, with D perhaps TRBD1 (5 bases). This CDR3 is built from 16 residues. The germline V gene encodes CDR1 MDHEN and CDR2 SYDVKM. V lost 7 bases, J lost 1 base, and 19 bases lay in between. The CDR3 protein is CASNRGGTPRNTEAFF. The CDR3 bases are TGTGCCAGCAACCGTGGGGGGACCCCGAGGAACACTGAAGCTTTCTTT.

This chain's CDR3 is CASRPGLEGYNEQFF. The CDR3 DNA sequence: TGTGCCAGTAGGCCGGGACTAGAAGGCTACAATGAGCAGTTCTTC. The chain recombines TRBV19 with TRBJ2-1; 8 nucleotides agree with TRBD2. Trimming removed 6 bases from V and 3 bases from J; junction bases left unmatched: 7. The CDR3 consists of 15 residues. Germline V CDR1 and CDR2: LNHDA, SQIVND (reference sequence).

The chain joins TRBV5-8 to TRBJ1-1; a possible D gene is TRBD1 (5 bases). Germline V CDR1 and CDR2: SGHTS, YDEGEE. The CDR3 consists of 14 residues. V lost 4 bases to trimming and J lost 4 bases, with 14 bases between them. The CDR3 sequence is CASSPQVLGTEAFF. CDR3 sequence (DNA): TGTGCCAGCAGCCCACAGGTATTAGGCACTGAAGCTTTCTTT.

The V and J genes are TRBV6-6 and TRBJ1-5; D is unresolved. The germline gives CDR1 MNHNY, CDR2 SVGAGI (reference sequence). With 7 bases removed from V and 4 bases from J, the gap between germline ends came to 8 bases. The CDR3 is 12 residues long. The CDR3 DNA reads as TGTGCCAGCACTGAGGGAAATCAGCCCCAGCATTTT. This encodes CASTEGNQPQHF.

The chain is built from TRBV7-2 and TRBJ2-5; tentatively, D is TRBD1 (6 bases). CDR3 size: 14 residues. The V end was cut by 4 bases, the J end by 4 bases, with 13 bases between. CDR1 is SGHTA and CDR2 is FQGNSA in the germline V gene. The DNA for the CDR3 is TGTGCCAGCAGCTACCGGGGCAGGGGAGAGACCCAGTACTTC. Its protein product is CASSYRGRGETQYF.

This clone has only a few counts. The chain has TRBV7-3 and TRBJ1-2; D is uncertain. The CDR3 is 15 residues long. Germline CDR1 is SGHTA and CDR2 is FQGTGA. Trimming left V 5 bases short and J 3 bases short, with 16 bases between. The CDR3, as DNA: TGTGCCAGCAGCCCTTCTTTGGGAGGCGACTATGGCTACACCTTC. This encodes CASSPSLGGDYGYTF.

This clone was detected once. The chain joins TRBV11-2 to TRBJ1-1; D ambiguous. Germline V gives CDR1 SGHAT, CDR2 FQNNGV. The ends were cut back, 4 bases at V and 6 bases at J, with 12 bases in the middle. The CDR3 consists of 13 residues. This chain's CDR3 is CASSSPPSAEAFF. The DNA for the CDR3 is TGTGCCAGCAGCTCCCCCCCCAGCGCTGAAGCTTTCTTT.

The sample holds one count of this clone. The chain combines TRBV6-4 with TRBJ1-1; 12 bases are shared with TRBD1. V shed 6 bases and J 8 bases; nucleotides not matched to a gene: 7. This CDR3 spans 14 amino acids. CDR1 is MRHNA and CDR2 is SNTAGT in the germline V gene. CDR3 sequence (DNA): TGTGCCAGCAGCCTGGGACAGGGGGCGATGGAAGCTTTCTTT. This encodes CASSLGQGAMEAFF.

This clone was recorded a few times. In nucleotides, the CDR3 is TGTGCCTGGAGTGTAGAGTGGACAGCTAATCAGCCCCAGCATTTT. Its protein is CAWSVEWTANQPQHF. The chain carries TRBV30 and TRBJ1-5, with D perhaps TRBD1 (6 bases). Trimming pared 0 bases from V and 4 bases from J, leaving 13 bases between. This CDR3 is 15 amino acids long. Germline V gene sequence: CDR1 GTSNPN, CDR2 SVGIG (reference sequence).

CDR3 DNA sequence: TGTGCCACCAGACGCACGGACATCTCCTACGAGCAGTACTTC. Encoded protein: CATRRTDISYEQYF. The chain uses TRBV2 and TRBJ2-7; TRBD1 is a possible D gene (5 bases). CDR1 is SNHLY, CDR2 FYNNEI, per germline. The CDR3 runs 14 residues. The germline V and J ends were trimmed by 10 bases and 0 bases, with 16 bases remaining between them. Complete variable domain (other parts from reference TRBV2 and TRBJ2-7): EPEVTQTPSHQVTQMGQEVILRCVPISNHLYFYWYRQILGQKVEFLVSFYNNEISEKSEIFDDQFSVERPDGSNFTLKIRSTKLEDSAMYFCATRRTDISYEQYFGPGTRLTVT.

This clone was observed a handful of times. This sequence joins TRBV7-6 and TRBJ1-1, with D unclear. Germline V gives CDR1 SGHVS, CDR2 FNYEAQ. The length of the CDR3 is 14 residues. The germline V and J ends were trimmed by 4 bases and 3 bases, with 12 bases remaining between them. Here the CDR3 reads CASSSGFRHTEAFF. The CDR3 DNA sequence: TGTGCCAGCAGCTCCGGTTTCAGGCACACTGAAGCTTTCTTT.